A selection of T cell receptor beta chains follows, all from one sample in a study of OX40 agonist ivuxolimab in advanced cancers. Method: immunoSEQ multiplex PCR; TCRdb's copy keeps in-frame clones and lacks some. The sample has 45,000 to 55,000 clones, approximately 84% seen once. This specimen consisted of CD4+ or CD8+ T cells sorted from blood, obtained in a trial of the OX40 agonist ivuxolimab. These receptors came from an adult with an advanced solid tumor such as melanoma, head and neck, liver or kidney cancer. CDR3s include the opening cysteine and the closing phenylalanine or tryptophan. A D gene is named only where the DNA matches it firmly. Expanded clones are given a class, and other clones once, few, many or no size at all.

size	D	V	J	DNA	CDR3
-	TRBD1	TRBV29-1	TRBJ1-1	TGCAGCGTTGTCGGACAGGTTGTGAGGGCTGAAGCTTTCTTT	CSVVGQVVRAEAFF
-	-	TRBV10-3	TRBJ1-2	TGTGCCATCAGTGAGAGAGAGGCCACCCCTCATGGCTACACCTTC	CAISEREATPHGYTF
-	-	TRBV7-7	TRBJ2-2	TGTGCCAACTGTGAGGGAGTGGGGACCGGGGAGCTGTTTTTT	CANCEGVGTGELFF
once	-	TRBV25-1	TRBJ2-6	TGTGCCAGCACCGGATCGAGGAGCTCTGGGGCCAACGTCCTGACTTTC	CASTGSRSSGANVLTF
-	-	TRBV7-2	TRBJ2-3	TGTGCCAGCAGCTTCTCTGGCGGGACTGTCACAGATACGCAGTATTTT	CASSFSGGTVTDTQYF
-	-	TRBV5-5	TRBJ2-1	TGTGCCAGCCAGGCAGGGAGCCGGATGGGTGAGCAGTTCTTC	CASQAGSRMGEQFF
few	-	TRBV27	TRBJ2-7	TGTGCCAGCACCTGGGGGGGGGCTCTTGGCGAGCAGTACTTC	CASTWGGALGEQYF
-	-	TRBV19	TRBJ2-1	TGTGCCAGTACCCCGGCCGGCTACAATGAGCAGTTCTTC	CASTPAGYNEQFF
-	TRBD1	TRBV11-2	TRBJ2-7	TGTGCCAGCAGCTTCGGACAGGGAGTTGACGAGCAGTACTTC	CASSFGQGVDEQYF
few	-	TRBV7-9	TRBJ1-1	TGTGCCAGCAGCTTAGGGGAGTACACTGAAGCTTTCTTT	CASSLGEYTEAFF
-	-	TRBV4-3	TRBJ1-2	TGCGCCAGCAGCCAAGATAATTTTGGTAGCTTTGGTGGCTACACCTTC	CASSQDNFGSFGGYTF
-	-	TRBV10-3	TRBJ2-2	TGTGCCATCAGTGCAGACAGCTCCTCGAACACCGGGGAGCTGTTTTTT	CAISADSSSNTGELFF
-	-	TRBV10-3	TRBJ2-7	TGTGCTATCTCGGGCGGGCCGAGGGCCTACGAGCAGTACTTC	CAISGGPRAYEQYF
-	TRBD1	TRBV7-2	TRBJ2-7	TGTGCCAGCAGCTTATTAACATTCGGGCAGGGGGTATACGAGCAGTACTTC	CASSLLTFGQGVYEQYF
-	-	TRBV7-2	TRBJ2-1	TGTGCCAGCAGCTTAGAGGACGGAGCCGGGCAGTTCTTC	CASSLEDGAGQFF
-	-	TRBV6-6	TRBJ2-1	TGTGCCAGCAGTTGGTCGGGAGTTAGGAATGAGCAGTTCTTC	CASSWSGVRNEQFF
few	-	TRBV2	TRBJ1-1	TGTGCCAGCAGTGAACCCCTGGGGGTGAACACTGAAGCTTTCTTT	CASSEPLGVNTEAFF
once	-	TRBV11-1	TRBJ1-1	TGTGCCGGAGAGACAGCACCTAACACTGAAGCTTTCTTT	CAGETAPNTEAFF
-	TRBD1	TRBV6-6	TRBJ2-7	TGTGCCAGCAGTTACGAGAGACAGGGTTTATACGAGCAGTACTTC	CASSYERQGLYEQYF
-	TRBD1	TRBV7-9	TRBJ1-2	TGTGCCAGCAGCTCGGGCCGACAGGGAAAAACCTTC	CASSSGRQGKTF
-	-	TRBV20-1	TRBJ1-2	TGCAGTGACAAGGGCTACACCTTC	CSDKGYTF
-	-	TRBV19	TRBJ2-7	TGTGCCACCTTGGTGGGGGACGAGCAGTACTTC	CATLVGDEQYF
-	-	TRBV7-2	TRBJ2-5	TGTGCCAGCAGCTTACCGAAGCTAGCAGAGACCCAGTACTTC	CASSLPKLAETQYF
-	-	TRBV29-1	TRBJ2-2	TGCAGCGTTCACCTGCCGAACAGGCGTTCGAACACCGGGGAGCTGTTTTTT	CSVHLPNRRSNTGELFF
-	TRBD1	TRBV19	TRBJ2-2	TGTGCCAGTAGTTTCCGGACAGGGCGGGCCGGGGAGCTGTTTTTT	CASSFRTGRAGELFF
-	-	TRBV6-5	TRBJ1-1	TGTGCCAGCAGTACGAACCCCTCCATAGGAGCTTTCTTT	CASSTNPSIGAFF
-	TRBD1	TRBV2	TRBJ1-6	TGTGCCAGCGAGCCCTCCCAGGGGGCGACGTGGTCACCCCTCCACTTT	CASEPSQGATWSPLHF
-	-	TRBV7-9	TRBJ2-7	TGTGCCAGCAGCTTGGACGGCCCGGGGGAGCAGTACTTC	CASSLDGPGEQYF
-	TRBD2	TRBV9	TRBJ2-2	TGTGCCAGCAGCGTTGGCGGGGGGCCCACCGGGGAGCTGTTTTTT	CASSVGGGPTGELFF
-	-	TRBV9	TRBJ2-3	TGTGCCAGCAGTCCGCCGGGGACCGGGGTAGATACGCAGTATTTT	CASSPPGTGVDTQYF
-	TRBD2	TRBV7-2	TRBJ2-1	TGTGCCAGCAGCTTAGGGGTTGCGGGGGGGAGTGAGCAGTTCTTC	CASSLGVAGGSEQFF
-	TRBD2	TRBV9	TRBJ2-1	TGTGCCAGCAGCCCTAGCGGGGGGGCATACAATGAGCAGTTCTTC	CASSPSGGAYNEQFF
-	-	TRBV7-8	TRBJ2-5	TGTGCCAGCAGCTTAGGGGGGACCCAGTACTTC	CASSLGGTQYF
-	TRBD1	TRBV14	TRBJ2-7	TGTGCCAGCAGCCTTACTCGGACAGGGGGCTACGAGCAGTACTTC	CASSLTRTGGYEQYF
once	-	TRBV12-2	TRBJ2-1	TGTGCAAGTCGCTTAGGAGGGGGGACAGATTCCTACAATGAGCAGTTCTTC	CASRLGGGTDSYNEQFF
-	-	TRBV19	TRBJ1-2	TGTGCCAGTAGTATGGAGGCAGCTCTAGGTCGGGGCTACACCTTC	CASSMEAALGRGYTF
-	TRBD1	TRBV6-5	TRBJ2-6	TGTGCCAGCAGTCAGACAGGGGGGGCCAACGTCCTGACTTTC	CASSQTGGANVLTF
-	TRBD1	TRBV28	TRBJ2-1	TGTGCCAGCAGTCCTCCCGTCGGGACAGGGAGTTTGGATGAGCAGTTCTTC	CASSPPVGTGSLDEQFF
-	-	TRBV5-4	TRBJ2-7	TGTGCCAGCAGCTCGCACACAGAGGAGGACGAGCAGTACTTC	CASSSHTEEDEQYF
-	-	TRBV2	TRBJ1-3	TGTGCCAGCAGTTTAGGGAATGGAAACACCATATATTTT	CASSLGNGNTIYF
-	-	TRBV4-2	TRBJ2-3	TGTGCCAGCAGCCAAGAGCGGGTACACACAGATACGCAGTATTTT	CASSQERVHTDTQYF
-	TRBD2	TRBV27	TRBJ2-3	TGTGCCAGTCTCGTACGGGGGGGCATTGGAGATACGCAGTATTTT	CASLVRGGIGDTQYF
-	-	TRBV4-3	TRBJ1-5	TGCGCCAGCAGCCAAGACAGCAATCAGCCCCAGCATTTT	CASSQDSNQPQHF
few	-	TRBV5-4	TRBJ2-7	TGTGCCAGCAGCTTAGAGGGGCTCTCCTACGAGCAGTACTTC	CASSLEGLSYEQYF
-	-	TRBV9	TRBJ2-1	TGTGCCAGCAGCGTAGGTCGCTCCTACAATGAGCAGTTCTTC	CASSVGRSYNEQFF
-	TRBD1	TRBV7-3	TRBJ2-5	TGTGCCAGCAGCTTATCCGGGACAGAACAAGAGACCCAGTACTTC	CASSLSGTEQETQYF
-	TRBD2	TRBV18	TRBJ2-3	TGTGCCAGCTCACCAGTCCTAGCGGGAGATACAGATACGCAGTATTTT	CASSPVLAGDTDTQYF
-	-	TRBV4-3	TRBJ2-3	TGCGCCAGCAGCCAACGGGAGAGGCTCACAGATACGCAGTATTTT	CASSQRERLTDTQYF
-	-	TRBV19	TRBJ1-5	TGTGCCACCGGGGACCTGAATCAGCCCCAGCATTTT	CATGDLNQPQHF